A selection of T cell receptor beta chains follows, all from one sample in a study of blood T cell repertoires in COVID-19. Method: immunoSEQ multiplex PCR; TCRdb's copy keeps in-frame clones and lacks some. The sample shows around 180,000 clones, roughly 87% of them seen only once. The source material was PBMCs or T cells enriched from blood (not recorded which). All receptors derive from a woman in her thirties or forties with acute COVID-19. CDR3s include the opening cysteine and the closing phenylalanine or tryptophan.

len: 16
v_gene: TRBV5-1
CDR3aa: CASSLTSRSSYNEQFF

len: 15
v_gene: TRBV6-5
CDR3aa: CASSPPLGEGYEQYF

len: 16
v_gene: TRBV11-2
CDR3aa: CASSQNRAGGYNEQFF

len: 14
v_gene: TRBV7-8
CDR3aa: CASSLGRVDYGYTF

len: 16
v_gene: TRBV7-9
CDR3aa: CASSFGLPGSGNTIYF

len: 14
v_gene: TRBV4-2
CDR3aa: CASSQDPDRAEAFF

len: 11
v_gene: TRBV11-2
CDR3aa: CASSPYGEQYF

len: 17
v_gene: TRBV4-3
CDR3aa: CASSQGGGATGAREQYF

len: 16
v_gene: TRBV7-9
CDR3aa: CASSLEGSWGTSPLHF

len: 17
v_gene: TRBV3-1/TRBV3-2
CDR3aa: CASSQGAGLAGYNEQYF

len: 14
v_gene: TRBV29-1
CDR3aa: CSVELPGAGYEQYF

len: 16
v_gene: TRBV19
CDR3aa: CASSPSTPGLAGELFF

len: 12
v_gene: TRBV29-1
CDR3aa: CSVEREINEQFF

len: 13
v_gene: TRBV30
CDR3aa: CAWSVLGTGDAFF

len: 15
v_gene: TRBV4-1
CDR3aa: CASRPEPSPGEPQHF